This T cell receptor beta chain was obtained from a study of breast tumors, draining lymph nodes, adjacent tissues. Points from the study as a whole: Data only fit, rather than demonstrated, lymph node origin of most tumor T cells. Tumor repertoires ranked between lymph nodes and nontumor tissue in diversity, with V and J gene preferences. Luminal-like breast cancer showed significantly higher tumor–nontumor repertoire similarity than basal-like.

Using its own MiXCR run on the multiplex PCR reads, TCRdb lists one record per CDR3 protein. The sample carries about 47,000 distinct CDR3 sequences, roughly 23% recorded once. This clonotype is judged large. What it recognizes is unknown. Sequenced input: breast tumor tissue. The origin of this receptor is a female donor with breast cancer. Some clones in this sample may be carry-over from other donors' samples.

CDR3: CASSQDLAAGFNSGANVLTF. CDR3 DNA sequence: TGCGCCAGCAGCCAAGATTTAGCTGCAGGGTTTAACTCTGGGGCCAACGTCCTGACTTTC. The V call is TRBV4-1, the J call TRBJ2-6; tentative D call: TRBD1 (5 bases). The CDR3 contains 20 residues. Deletions cut 0 bases from V and 0 bases from J, with 18 bases between. CDR1 and CDR2 (germline): MGHRA, YSYEKL.